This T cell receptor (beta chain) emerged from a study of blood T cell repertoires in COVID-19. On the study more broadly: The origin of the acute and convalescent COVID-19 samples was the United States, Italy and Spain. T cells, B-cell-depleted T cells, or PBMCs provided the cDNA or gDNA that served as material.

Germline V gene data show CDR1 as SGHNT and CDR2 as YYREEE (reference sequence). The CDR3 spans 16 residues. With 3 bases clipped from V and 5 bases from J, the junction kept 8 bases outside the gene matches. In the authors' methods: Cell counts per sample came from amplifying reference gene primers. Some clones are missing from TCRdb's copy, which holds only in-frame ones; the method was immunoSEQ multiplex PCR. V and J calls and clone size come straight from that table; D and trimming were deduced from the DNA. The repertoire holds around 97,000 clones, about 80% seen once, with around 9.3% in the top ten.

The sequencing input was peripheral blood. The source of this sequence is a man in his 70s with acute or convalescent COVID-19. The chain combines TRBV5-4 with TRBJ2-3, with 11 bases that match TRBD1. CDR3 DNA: TGTGCCAGCAGCTCCCGGGACAGGGGGGTTGGAGATACGCAGTATTTT. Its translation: CASSSRDRGVGDTQYF.